The rows below give T cell receptor beta chains drawn from one sample of a study of T cells after yellow fever vaccination. TCRdb used MiXCR to reprocess the 5' RACE reads, holding one entry per CDR3 protein. The data hold under 350,000 distinct CDR3 sequences, with 4.1% observed a single time. The sample in question was PBMCs, obtained 5 days after the yellow fever booster vaccination. These receptors were taken from a man aged 18 to 29 who received the YFV17D yellow fever vaccine. The CDR3 runs from the conserved cysteine through the conserved F or W. Each record gives: V gene, J gene, CDR3 protein.

V gene: TRBV6-5
J gene: TRBJ2-2
CDR3 protein: CASTTDIGELFF

V gene: TRBV7-2
J gene: TRBJ2-5
CDR3 protein: CASSLNALGVQETQYF

V gene: TRBV5-1
J gene: TRBJ2-3
CDR3 protein: CASIGDTQYF

V gene: TRBV24-1
J gene: TRBJ2-2
CDR3 protein: CAIPQGRNTGELFF

V gene: TRBV5-1
J gene: TRBJ1-2
CDR3 protein: CASSSGTVPTHGYTF

V gene: TRBV29-1
J gene: TRBJ1-4
CDR3 protein: CSVGQGLPNEKLFF

V gene: TRBV12-3/TRBV12-4
J gene: TRBJ2-2
CDR3 protein: CASSTGGANTGELFF

V gene: TRBV25-1
J gene: TRBJ1-2
CDR3 protein: CASSGYGIYGYTF

V gene: TRBV7-2
J gene: TRBJ1-2
CDR3 protein: CASSLARGQGATYGYTF

V gene: TRBV4-3
J gene: TRBJ2-1
CDR3 protein: CASSQDSFGNEQFF

V gene: TRBV7-2
J gene: TRBJ2-1
CDR3 protein: CASSLWTGGDNEQFF

V gene: TRBV7-3
J gene: TRBJ2-7
CDR3 protein: CASSLLGGGAPEQYF

V gene: TRBV6-6
J gene: TRBJ2-7
CDR3 protein: CASGGQATYEQYF

V gene: TRBV2
J gene: TRBJ2-3
CDR3 protein: CASIQSGTDTQYF

V gene: TRBV5-1
J gene: TRBJ2-2
CDR3 protein: CASSTRVGFANTGELFF

V gene: TRBV20-1
J gene: TRBJ2-5
CDR3 protein: CSARDGRMGETQYF

V gene: TRBV7-8
J gene: TRBJ2-1
CDR3 protein: CASSPTRLAGEVEQFF

V gene: TRBV5-6
J gene: TRBJ1-1
CDR3 protein: CASTPGVENTEAFF

V gene: TRBV7-2
J gene: TRBJ1-2
CDR3 protein: CASSLGGSRRGYTF

V gene: TRBV29-1
J gene: TRBJ1-2
CDR3 protein: CSVEDRGQNYGYTF

V gene: TRBV6-5
J gene: TRBJ2-6
CDR3 protein: CASRFQGAGANVLTF

V gene: TRBV11-2
J gene: TRBJ2-3
CDR3 protein: CASSLSLDTQYF

V gene: TRBV6-5
J gene: TRBJ1-2
CDR3 protein: CASSYSVSWGNYGYTF

V gene: TRBV7-9
J gene: TRBJ2-2
CDR3 protein: CASRPEQMNTGELFF

V gene: TRBV12-3/TRBV12-4
J gene: TRBJ2-1
CDR3 protein: CASSSDSFEQFF

V gene: TRBV3-1
J gene: TRBJ1-2
CDR3 protein: CASSPLGQSYGYTF

V gene: TRBV7-6
J gene: TRBJ1-2
CDR3 protein: CASSLTYRERSGYTF

V gene: TRBV5-1
J gene: TRBJ2-1
CDR3 protein: CASSLAEGGDYNEQFF

V gene: TRBV5-1
J gene: TRBJ1-1
CDR3 protein: CASSSTTGGNTEAFF

V gene: TRBV5-8
J gene: TRBJ2-3
CDR3 protein: CASSLGGLQPDTQYF

V gene: TRBV4-3
J gene: TRBJ2-2
CDR3 protein: CASSQPSTNTGELFF

V gene: TRBV20-1
J gene: TRBJ2-5
CDR3 protein: CSAFRDRGRETQYF

V gene: TRBV28
J gene: TRBJ1-1
CDR3 protein: CASRPGQDTEAFF

V gene: TRBV6-5
J gene: TRBJ1-1
CDR3 protein: CASKAGVTEAFF

V gene: TRBV2
J gene: TRBJ1-1
CDR3 protein: CASSAYGFGGEAFF

V gene: TRBV5-1
J gene: TRBJ1-2
CDR3 protein: CASSSLPGGASYGYTF

V gene: TRBV30
J gene: TRBJ2-4
CDR3 protein: CAWSGAGGYLAKNIQYF

V gene: TRBV18
J gene: TRBJ1-2
CDR3 protein: CASSPIKRSDYGYTF

V gene: TRBV9
J gene: TRBJ2-1
CDR3 protein: CASSLGGGQYNEQFF

V gene: TRBV5-1
J gene: TRBJ2-1
CDR3 protein: CASSFRGPSYNEQFF

V gene: TRBV15
J gene: TRBJ1-4
CDR3 protein: CATSSSLGPNEKLFF

V gene: TRBV20-1
J gene: TRBJ1-4
CDR3 protein: CSASDGATNEKLFF

V gene: TRBV10-3
J gene: TRBJ2-3
CDR3 protein: CATAWDRATDTQYF

V gene: TRBV7-2
J gene: TRBJ2-5
CDR3 protein: CASSLGVGGAKETQYF

V gene: TRBV5-1
J gene: TRBJ2-1
CDR3 protein: CASRATSGGSYNEQFF

V gene: TRBV6-5
J gene: TRBJ1-2
CDR3 protein: CASSRGADYGYTF

V gene: TRBV7-2
J gene: TRBJ1-1
CDR3 protein: CASSRQGGMNTEAFF

V gene: TRBV27
J gene: TRBJ1-6
CDR3 protein: CASSTGQNSPLHF

V gene: TRBV5-1
J gene: TRBJ1-2
CDR3 protein: CASSVVQGLDGYTF

V gene: TRBV7-8
J gene: TRBJ2-1
CDR3 protein: CASSYSTYNEQFF